This T cell receptor (beta chain) was sequenced in a study of vaccination and CD4 T cells after COVID-19 (dated by TCRdb to between 2020 and 2023). About the study as a whole: Every convalescent patient had a positive nasal swab PCR test for SARS-CoV-2, with mild disease in nine patients and severe disease in one. Post-vaccine blood samples were taken a median of around 68 days after the second vaccine dose, with a range of 14 to 241 days. Post-COVID blood samples were collected from convalescent patients a median of roughly 100 days after diagnosis, with a range of about 35 to 170 days. For stimulating the cultures, overlapping spike peptide pools were used, derived from SARS-CoV-2 as well as from the common cold coronaviruses HCoV-NL63, HCoV-OC43 and HCoV-229E. In control cultures, a CEFX viral epitope pool was used as positive control, an HIV-1 Nef peptide pool was used as negative control, or no peptide was added. In approximately eleven COVID-19 convalescent patients and a handful of infection-naive healthy vaccine recipients, the spike-specific CD4+ TCR repertoire before mRNA vaccination was compared with the repertoire after mRNA vaccination. Six males and four females were included in the convalescent cohort, with two Hispanic individuals, seven Caucasians, two Asians and one multiracial person represented. Participants received two doses of either the Pfizer-BioNTech BNT162b2 vaccine (n=8) or the Moderna mRNA-1273 vaccine (n=2). The investigation overall reported the following: Relatively few convalescent patients were included in the study, and early timepoints after natural infection were not analyzed. In convalescent patients, nearly all vaccine-specific clones (304 of 307) were found to be mono-reactive for SARS-CoV-2 spike rather than cross-reactive with common cold coronaviruses. In convalescent patients, a median approximately 90% of post-vaccine SARS-CoV-2-reactive clones were detected only after vaccination, suggesting vaccine-specific priming. The median count of SARS-CoV-2-reactive clonotypes went up from 20 to 25 after infection to 35 to 40 after vaccination, although the change was not significant.

This clonotype was detected only a few times. No cognate antigen has been identified for it. Qualities for individual bases were not recorded, and no much larger clone is one base off. From a lookup of the germline V gene, CDR1 and CDR2 are SQVTM and ANQGSEA. V is reduced by 6 bases and J by 5 bases, leaving a spacing of 19 bases between them. The CDR3, from cysteine to phenylalanine, totals 15 residues. Only the CDR3 DNA stays, 45 bases, in frame from base 1. Sample treatment or condition, as interpreted from the label and publication: roughly ten-day PBMC culture with coronavirus spike peptide pools or control peptides (ViraFEST assay). The ViraFEST assay was used in the study, in which antigen-specific T cells were expanded with peptide pools and expanded clonotypes were subsequently identified by TCR sequencing. Positive SARS-CoV-2 PCR tests in the convalescent patients dated from March to December 2020, before Alpha, Beta and Delta variants emerged in the United States. Each well held 2 million to 2.5 million PBMCs cultured with 9 to 10 ug/ml peptide pools in IMDM containing approximately 5% human AB serum and 10 IU/ml IL-2. On days 3 and 7, half of the culture medium was replaced with fresh IL-2-containing medium. CD4+ T cells were isolated after less than twelve days of culture through negative selection using the EasySep CD4+ T cell isolation kit. Ficoll-Paque Plus gradient centrifugation was used to isolate PBMCs from whole blood, and the isolated PBMCs were then either used fresh or cryopreserved at -140C. Culture conditions were generally each tested in triplicate wells.

Library creation used PCR. TCR sequencing of DNA from cultured CD4+ T cells used the Oncomine TCR Beta short-read assay at the Johns Hopkins FTIC core. Genomic DNA was extracted from the cultured CD4+ T cells with the QIAamp micro DNA kit. Oncomine TCR Beta libraries made from cultured CD4+ T cells were pooled using unique dual indexes and sequenced on an Illumina iSeq 100. The authors processed their data as follows. Non-productive sequences were removed, and CDR3s not starting with C, not ending with F or W, or shorter than 7 amino acids were discarded. The MANAFEST web application was used to identify antigen-specific clonotypes by comparing peptide-stimulated wells against reference wells and other culture wells. Positive clones required FDR below 0.05, an odds ratio above 5, and productive frequency above 0.1% in at least two of three replicate wells. A clonotype counted as cross-reactive if it showed significant expansion both in the SARS-CoV-2 spike wells and in at least one common cold coronavirus spike condition. CDR3 homology was assessed with Levenshtein distances (stringdist) and unrooted phylogenetic trees (ape) in R version 3.6.1. In TCRdb, the public reads were trimmed at Q25 with fastp and aligned with MiXCR, with productive beta chains retained. Rows are unified per CDR3 protein, each entry keeping the most common DNA and genes. The V and J calls here are based on TCRdb, not the publication. This sample is represented by fewer than 20,000 distinct CDR3 sequences; around 56% of them were singletons. The ten largest account for 6.6% of the sample.

This chain joins TRBV29-1 to TRBJ2-2, with an unclear D gene assignment. This sample comprised CD4+ T cells from blood, cultured in vitro, obtained before SARS-CoV-2 vaccination. This sequence was found in a human donor who had recovered from COVID-19. The DNA sequence follows: TGCAGCGTCCTGACATCTTTCGGTTTAACCGGGGAGCTGTTTTTT. This yields the protein CSVLTSFGLTGELFF.